This T cell receptor beta chain was sequenced in a study of ipilimumab plus nivolumab after autologous stem cell transplantation. Whole-study context: A median of roughly eight nivolumab and a few ipilimumab doses were given. The study, taken as a whole, reports: Authors suggest TCR repertoire, Treg phenotype and gut microbiota support further study.

The data were produced by immunoSEQ multiplex PCR, yet TCRdb's version contains in-frame clones alone and is incomplete. The data show around 20,000 clones, with 70% to 80% seen just once and around a fifth held by the top ten. Starting 14 to 28 days after autologous transplant, ipilimumab 1 mg/kg was given. About this clone: As yet, its antigen is unknown.

Germline assignment: CDR1 SGHNT and CDR2 YYREEE (reference sequence). This CDR3 spans 13 amino acids. The V segment lost 2 bases and the J segment 13 bases; nucleotides outside the gene matches: 11. Sequencing used PBMCs, obtained in a trial of ipilimumab plus nivolumab as post-transplant consolidation. The rearrangement links TRBV5-4 to TRBJ2-5; 7 nucleotides align to TRBD1. The sequence was obtained from a male donor with diffuse large B-cell lymphoma. CDR3 nucleotide sequence: TGTGCCAGCAGCTTAGGAGGACAGGTTCAGGGGTACTTC. Its translation: CASSLGGQVQGYF.